This TCR beta chain was observed in a study of OX40 agonist ivuxolimab in advanced cancers. On the study more broadly: Patients receiving dose escalation had hepatocellular carcinoma, melanoma, renal cell or head and neck cancer. Patients were roughly 81% male with ages roughly 23 to 85, mean roughly 55. Study-wide results and limits: Circulating CD4+ and CD8+ T cells showed clonal expansion by week 6 at 0.1 to 3.0 mg/kg. No determination was made of the antigen specificity of the expanded peripheral T cells.

Profiled with immunoSEQ multiplex PCR; TCRdb holds only in-frame clones, not every one. The data show some 59,000 clones, under 90% seen once. About this clone: Its matching antigen is unknown.

The CDR3 runs to 14 residues. From germline, CDR1 is LNHDA and CDR2 SQIVND (reference sequence). Trimming took off 5 bases at V and 2 bases at J, with 11 bases between the two ends. The TCR comes from an adult with an advanced solid tumor such as melanoma, head and neck, liver or kidney cancer. The gene calls are TRBV19 and TRBJ2-3; TRBD1 might be the D (6 bases). The sequencing here drew on CD4+ or CD8+ T cells sorted from blood, taken in a trial of the OX40 agonist ivuxolimab. The CDR3 loop reads CASSPDRPTDTQYF. CDR3 DNA sequence: TGTGCCAGTAGTCCAGACAGGCCCACAGATACGCAGTATTTT. Full variable domain (missing parts from reference TRBV19 and TRBJ2-3): DGGITQSPKYLFRKEGQNVTLSCEQNLNHDAMYWYRQDPGQGLRLIYYSQIVNDFQKGDIAEGYSVSREKKESFPLTVTSAQKNPTAFYLCASSPDRPTDTQYFGPGTRLTVL.